A single T cell receptor (beta chain) is shown here with its context. The target antigen is unknown. This specimen comes from a study of cytomegalovirus exposure and HLA in healthy donors. Germline V gene lookup returns CDR1 LNHNV and CDR2 YYDKDF (reference sequence). This CDR3 is built from 16 residues. Trimming took 5 bases from V and 5 from J; bases not matched to a gene: 10. PCR was performed using 60 Vbeta and 13 Jbeta primers. Some clones are missing from TCRdb's copy, which holds only in-frame ones; the method was immunoSEQ multiplex PCR. This sample yields approximately 110,000 clones, of which approximately 70% are seen a single time; over 3.5% belongs to the top ten. Study-wide results and limits: For most TCR beta V segments, an earlier analysis put the productive rate at about 90% or about 30% of the time. In a later analysis, TCR beta V- and J-gene trimming was associated with a missense DCLRE1C variant.

Material for sequencing was PBMCs. This TCR was sampled from a man aged 25 to 40 in good health and CMV-seropositive. V and J are TRBV15 and TRBJ1-5; 9 bases are shared with TRBD1. The CDR3 sequence: CATSFLITGGYQPQHF. The CDR3, as DNA: TGTGCCACCAGCTTCCTTATAACAGGGGGCTATCAGCCCCAGCATTTT.